This T cell receptor (beta chain) is drawn from a study of blood T cell repertoires in COVID-19 (dated by TCRdb to about 2020). About the study as a whole: Samples from collaborators originated in the United States, Italy and Spain and spanned both the acute and convalescent phases of COVID-19. The material from the prospective study consisted of cDNA or gDNA derived from T cells, B-cell-depleted T cells, or PBMCs. Deeply sampled blood TCRbeta repertoires from subjects exposed to, actively infected with, or recovered from COVID-19 were included in the dataset. The repertoires were released in a freely available public database meant as a resource for research on the immune response to SARS-CoV-2. Samples came from the ongoing ImmuneRACE study (first 160 participants) plus 1,254 subjects from 6 global collaborators. The sample metadata nearly always contained a de-identified subject ID, COVID-19 status, age in years and sex. Where HLA class I and class II types were available, the types were taken from metadata supplied by the sample provider, not from assay-based typing.

The immunoSEQ Assay, a bias-controlled multiplex PCR, was used to amplify TCRbeta CDR3 regions from genomic DNA. The study's own analysis went as follows. Within the assay, amplification of reference gene primers was used to estimate how many nucleated cells each sample contained. Sequence reads were collapsed and filtered to measure the absolute abundance of every unique TCRbeta CDR3 rearrangement. For each sample, productive Simpson clonality was calculated as the square root of Simpson's diversity index over productive rearrangements. TCRdb re-hosts the immuneACCESS table, in-frame sequences only. Its copies lack some clones; in the studies checked, an unresolved V gene accounts for under half of them, and the cause for the rest is not known. V and J calls and clone size follow that table, whereas D and trimming were derived from the DNA. Within this sample are 200,000 to 250,000 clones, with approximately 86% of them counted one time only. Roughly 14% of the sample lies in the top ten.

What the research found in general, with its limitations: The amount of clinical and demographic metadata varied by source and participant and was provided uncurated.

With regard to this clone: The target of this receptor is not known. No much larger clonotype is one base removed from it; base qualities were not supplied.

Enrolling through a virtual design, the prospective study's participants ranged in age from roughly 18 to 100 years and lived across about two dozen United States geographic areas. In the prospective study, participants were assigned to cohorts based on the clinical history participants reported in a screening survey and a study questionnaire. In the prospective study, whole blood, serum and a nasopharyngeal or oropharyngeal swab were collected from each participant by mobile phlebotomists. Participants in the prospective study had the option to provide additional blood draws and questionnaires over a roughly two-month period. Before DNA extraction, blood samples from the prospective study were shipped at room temperature or frozen. The CDR3, cysteine through phenylalanine, is 15 amino acids long. The retained sequence is limited to the CDR3, 45 bases, with the frame set at the first base. Trimming takes 6 bases off V and 7 bases off J; junction bases not matched to a gene: 13. The germline V gene encodes CDR1 SGHDT and CDR2 YYEEEE.

Recombination connected TRBV5-6 to TRBJ2-1, with 7 bases aligning to TRBD1. This TCR derives from a woman between 50 and 59 years old with acute COVID-19. The specimen sequenced was PBMCs or T cells enriched from blood (not recorded which). The CDR3 has the sequence CASTLTGRWGNEQFF. DNA sequence: TGTGCCAGCACCCTGACAGGGAGATGGGGGAATGAGCAGTTCTTC.